One sample yielded the 5 T cell receptor beta chains listed below, sequenced in a study of CD8 T cells in Susac syndrome. RNA amounts of 0.5 to 1 ug underwent reverse transcription with random hexamers. Each CDR3 protein is one row after TCRdb ran MiXCR on the immunoSEQ multiplex PCR reads. The table shows approximately 180,000 distinct CDR3 sequences, with over 90% occurring only once. Material for sequencing was CD4+ T cells from PBMCs. Source of these receptors: a human donor with Susac syndrome.

The gene calls are TRBV2 and TRBJ1-2; 7 bases align to TRBD1. V lost 6 bases to trimming and J lost 3 bases; unmatched junction nucleotides: 7. The germline CDR1 and CDR2 sequences are SNHLY and FYNNEI. CDR3 length equals 14 residues. In nucleotides, the CDR3 is TGTGCCAGCAGACAGGGGATAGCCGACTATGGCTACACCTTC. Its translation is CASRQGIADYGYTF.

CDR3 sequence reads: CSVGDRGGQPQHF. The CDR3 DNA reads TGCAGCGTCGGGGACAGGGGTGGTCAGCCCCAGCATTTT. The chain is built from TRBV29-1 and TRBJ1-5, with 10 bases that match TRBD1. CDR3 length equals 13 residues. Losses at the gene ends were 6 bases for V and 6 bases for J; bases not matched to a gene: 5. Germline V gives CDR1 SQVTM, CDR2 ANQGSEA.

The V call is TRBV20-1, the J call TRBJ1-1; D is possibly TRBD1 (5 bases). Trimming stripped 3 bases from V and 0 bases from J, with 11 bases between. This CDR3 is 14 amino acids long. Germline CDR1 is DFQATT and CDR2 is SNEGSKA (reference sequence). The CDR3 sequence: CSASVGGMNTEAFF. The CDR3 bases are TGCAGTGCTAGTGTGGGGGGGATGAACACTGAAGCTTTCTTT.

The chain has TRBV12-3 or TRBV12-4 and TRBJ1-6, with 7 bases fitting TRBD1. V dropped 7 bases and J dropped 14; count of bases not matched to a gene: 14. This CDR3 has 14 residues. The CDR3 sequence is CASTRTGGGRSLHF. The CDR3 region has the DNA TGTGCCAGCACCCGGACAGGAGGGGGTCGGTCCCTCCACTTT.

The V gene is TRBV30, the J gene TRBJ1-2; D is undetermined. Germline CDR1 and CDR2: GTSNPN and SVGIG (reference sequence). The CDR3 spans 13 residues. Trimming took 3 bases from V and 2 from J, leaving 10 bases between them. CDR3 coding DNA: TGTGCCTGGAGCCCCCAGGAGAACTATGGCTACACCTTC. Translation gives CAWSPQENYGYTF.